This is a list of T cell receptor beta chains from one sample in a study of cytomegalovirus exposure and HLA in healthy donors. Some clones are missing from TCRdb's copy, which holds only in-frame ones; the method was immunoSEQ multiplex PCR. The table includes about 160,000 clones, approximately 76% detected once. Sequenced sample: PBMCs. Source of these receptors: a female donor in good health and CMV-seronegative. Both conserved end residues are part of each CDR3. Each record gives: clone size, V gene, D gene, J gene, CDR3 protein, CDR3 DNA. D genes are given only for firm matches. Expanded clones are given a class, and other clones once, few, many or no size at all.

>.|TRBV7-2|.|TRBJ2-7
CASSSIYEQYF
TGTGCCAGCAGCTCCATCTACGAGCAGTACTTC
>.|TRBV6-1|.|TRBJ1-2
CASSDGRGGYTF
TGTGCCAGCAGTGACGGGAGGGGTGGCTACACCTTC
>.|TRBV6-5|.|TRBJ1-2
CASSYSNGYGYTF
TGTGCCAGCAGTTACTCGAACGGCTATGGCTACACCTTC
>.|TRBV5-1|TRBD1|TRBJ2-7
CASSSNDRESNEQYF
TGCGCCAGCAGCTCGAACGACAGGGAGTCGAACGAGCAGTACTTC
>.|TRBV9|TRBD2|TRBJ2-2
CASSVSGRDTGELFF
TGTGCCAGCAGCGTGAGCGGGAGAGATACCGGGGAGCTGTTTTTT
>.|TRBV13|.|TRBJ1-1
CASRGALLGDTEAFF
TGTGCCAGCAGGGGGGCCTTACTAGGGGACACTGAAGCTTTCTTT
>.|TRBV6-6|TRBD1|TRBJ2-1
CASRSPGQGAYEQFF
TGTGCCAGCAGAAGCCCGGGACAGGGGGCTTATGAGCAGTTCTTC
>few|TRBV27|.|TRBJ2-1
CASRHIGDEQFF
TGTGCCAGCAGACACATCGGGGATGAGCAGTTCTTC
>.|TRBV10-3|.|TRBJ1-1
CAISGRGGEGLNTEAFF
TGTGCCATCAGTGGAAGGGGAGGGGAGGGCCTGAACACTGAAGCTTTCTTT
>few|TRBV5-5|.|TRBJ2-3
CASSLDFTGRAGTDTQYF
TGTGCCAGCAGCTTGGACTTCACAGGAAGGGCTGGCACAGATACGCAGTATTTT
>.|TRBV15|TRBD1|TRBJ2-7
CATSRAFQGTEFYEQYF
TGTGCCACCAGCAGAGCTTTTCAGGGGACAGAATTCTACGAGCAGTACTTC
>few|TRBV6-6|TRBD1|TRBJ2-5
CASSWDRGQETQYF
TGTGCCAGCAGTTGGGACAGGGGCCAAGAGACCCAGTACTTC
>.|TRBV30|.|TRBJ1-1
CAWRSGALNTEAFF
TGTGCCTGGAGATCAGGGGCGCTAAACACTGAAGCTTTCTTT
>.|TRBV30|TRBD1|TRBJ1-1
CAWITQGLHGFF
TGTGCCTGGATTACACAGGGGCTTCATGGTTTCTTT
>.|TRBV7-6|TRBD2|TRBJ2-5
CASTVPKASGTETQYF
TGTGCCAGCACGGTCCCAAAGGCTAGCGGGACGGAGACCCAGTACTTC
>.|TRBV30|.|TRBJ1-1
CASPRDGRKTEAFF
TGTGCCTCCCCCCGGGATGGGCGCAAAACTGAAGCTTTCTTT
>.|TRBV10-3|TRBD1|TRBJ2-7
CAIRRDSSYEQYF
TGTGCCATCAGGAGGGACAGCTCCTACGAGCAGTACTTC
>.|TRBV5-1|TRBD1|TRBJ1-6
CASSLAGGLNSPLHF
TGCGCCAGCAGCTTGGCAGGGGGGTTGAATTCACCCCTCCACTTT
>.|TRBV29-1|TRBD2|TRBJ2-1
CSVVAASGSLRQNEQFF
TGCAGCGTTGTAGCGGCTAGCGGGAGCCTCCGGCAGAATGAGCAGTTCTTC
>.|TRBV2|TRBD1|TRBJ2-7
CASSVGQGTSYEQYF
TGTGCCAGCAGTGTCGGACAGGGTACTTCCTACGAGCAGTACTTC
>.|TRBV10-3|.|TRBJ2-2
CAITRDTGEGGELFF
TGTGCCATCACCCGGGACACCGGTGAAGGCGGGGAGCTGTTTTTT
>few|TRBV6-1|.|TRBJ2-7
CASSPRGGKREQYF
TGTGCCAGCAGCCCAAGAGGCGGGAAGCGCGAGCAGTACTTC
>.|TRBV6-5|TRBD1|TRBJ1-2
CASSYSFRTGYGYTF
TGTGCCAGCAGTTACTCCTTCCGGACAGGGTATGGCTACACCTTC
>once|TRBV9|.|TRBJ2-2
CASSVARGQVTGELFF
TGTGCCAGCAGCGTCGCTCGTGGGCAGGTCACCGGGGAGCTGTTTTTT
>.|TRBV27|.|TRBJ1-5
CASSPYRAQPQHF
TGTGCCAGCAGTCCCTACAGGGCTCAGCCCCAGCATTTT
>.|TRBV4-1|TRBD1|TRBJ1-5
CASSPPGQLNQPQHF
TGCGCCAGCAGCCCCCCGGGACAGCTCAATCAGCCCCAGCATTTT
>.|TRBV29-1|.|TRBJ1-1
CSVEDYTGTTEAFF
TGCAGCGTTGAAGACTATACAGGGACCACTGAAGCTTTCTTT
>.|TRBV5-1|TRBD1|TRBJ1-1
CASSTGQGGAEAFF
TGCGCCAGCAGCACTGGACAGGGGGGCGCTGAAGCTTTCTTT
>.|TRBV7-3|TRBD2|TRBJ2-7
CASSLVGTSGNEQYF
TGTGCCAGCAGCTTAGTTGGGACTAGCGGGAATGAGCAGTACTTC
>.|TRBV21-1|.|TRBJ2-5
CASSRLDRGVKETQYF
TGTGCCAGCAGCAGGTTAGACAGGGGGGTCAAAGAGACCCAGTACTTC